This TCR beta chain was sequenced in a study of blood T cell repertoires in COVID-19. This CDR3 comprises 15 residues. The germline V gene encodes CDR1 SGHRS and CDR2 YFSETQ. V was shortened by 3 bases and J by 1 base, with 11 bases between the two germline ends. Per the authors' pipeline: Reference gene primers were amplified, and this amplification served to estimate nucleated cell counts. Produced via immunoSEQ multiplex PCR; TCRdb's table is partial and in-frame only. That table supplies the V and J calls and clone size; D and trimming were determined from the DNA. The sample lists 400,000 to 550,000 clones; roughly 89% were seen once.

What was sequenced was peripheral blood. The rearrangement uses TRBV5-1 and TRBJ1-3, with D tentatively TRBD1 (5 bases). The source of this sequence is a woman aged 25-40 years with acute or convalescent COVID-19. The CDR3 here is CASSSAGISGNTIYF. Here the CDR3 DNA reads TGCGCCAGCAGCTCTGCAGGGATTTCTGGAAACACCATATATTTT. The entire variable domain, with the rest obtained from reference TRBV5-1 and TRBJ1-3, is as follows: KAGVTQTPRYLIKTRGQQVTLSCSPISGHRSVSWYQQTPGQGLQFLFEYFSETQRNKGNFPGRFSGRQFSNSRSEMNVSTLELGDSALYLCASSSAGISGNTIYFGEGSWLTVV.